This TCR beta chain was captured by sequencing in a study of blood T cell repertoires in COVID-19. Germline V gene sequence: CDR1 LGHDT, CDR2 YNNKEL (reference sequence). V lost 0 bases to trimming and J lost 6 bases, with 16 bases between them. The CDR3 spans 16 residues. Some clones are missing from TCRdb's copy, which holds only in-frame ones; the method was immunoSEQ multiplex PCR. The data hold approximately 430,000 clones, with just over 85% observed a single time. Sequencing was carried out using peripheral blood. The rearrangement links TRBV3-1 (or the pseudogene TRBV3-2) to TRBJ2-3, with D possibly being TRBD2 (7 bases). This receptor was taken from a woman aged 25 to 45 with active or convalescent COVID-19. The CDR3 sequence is CASSQEGSAGADTQYF. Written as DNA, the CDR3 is TGTGCCAGCAGCCAAGAAGGCTCCGCGGGGGCGGATACGCAGTATTTT.